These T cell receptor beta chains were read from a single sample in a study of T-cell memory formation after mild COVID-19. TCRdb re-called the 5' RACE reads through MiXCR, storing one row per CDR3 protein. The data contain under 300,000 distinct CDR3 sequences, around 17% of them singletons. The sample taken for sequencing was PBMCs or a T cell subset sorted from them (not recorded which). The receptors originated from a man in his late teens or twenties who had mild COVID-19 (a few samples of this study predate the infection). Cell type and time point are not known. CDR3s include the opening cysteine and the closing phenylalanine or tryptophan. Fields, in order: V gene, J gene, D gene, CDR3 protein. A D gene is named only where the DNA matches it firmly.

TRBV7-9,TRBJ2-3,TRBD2,CASSFSLAGGTDTQYF
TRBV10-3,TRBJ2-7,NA,CAISERSYEQYF
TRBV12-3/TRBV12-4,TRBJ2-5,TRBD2,CASSNSGGLLETQYF
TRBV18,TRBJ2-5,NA,CATASQSQETQYF
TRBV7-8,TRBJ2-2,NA,CASSSGQEGTGELFF
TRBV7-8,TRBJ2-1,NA,CASSHGYNEQFF
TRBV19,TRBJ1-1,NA,CASSQQVGTEAFF
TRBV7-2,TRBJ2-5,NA,CASSSKETQYF
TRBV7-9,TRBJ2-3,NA,CASSPQTQLLTDTQYF
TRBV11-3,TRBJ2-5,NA,CASSLAGPAETQYF
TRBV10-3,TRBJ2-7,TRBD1,CAISEGTGSYEQYF
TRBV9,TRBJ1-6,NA,CASGPGGQGTVSPLHF
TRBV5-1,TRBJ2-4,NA,CASSLASEDIQYF
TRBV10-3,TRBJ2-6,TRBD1,CAISQGQGYDSGANVLTF
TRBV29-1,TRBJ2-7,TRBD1,CSVVRDRAEQYF
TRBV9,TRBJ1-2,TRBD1,CASSTRTGWGYTF
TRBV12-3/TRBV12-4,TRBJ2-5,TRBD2,CASSRAGTETQYF
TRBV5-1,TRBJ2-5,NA,CASSLAESKETQYF
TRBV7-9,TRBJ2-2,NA,CASTLFDRGAGELFF
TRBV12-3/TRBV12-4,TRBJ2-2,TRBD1,CASNKGTADRGELFF
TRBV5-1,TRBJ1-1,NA,CASSLAAGGVDAEAFF
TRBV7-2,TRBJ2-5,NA,CASSLRTVGETQYF
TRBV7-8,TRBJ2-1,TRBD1,CASSLAGTGGYNEQFF
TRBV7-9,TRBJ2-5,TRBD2,CASSHPKAGLAEETQYF
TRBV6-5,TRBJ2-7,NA,CASTAPGSGAYEQYF
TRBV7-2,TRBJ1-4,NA,CASSRRVGNEKLFF
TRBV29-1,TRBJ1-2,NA,CSVGGMGYGYTF
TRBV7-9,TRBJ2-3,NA,CASSSWSSTDTQYF
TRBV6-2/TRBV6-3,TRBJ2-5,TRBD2,CASSLVLAEAQYF
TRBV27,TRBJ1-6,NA,CASRAGYNSPLHF
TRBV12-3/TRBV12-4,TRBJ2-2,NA,CASSLSGSGELFF
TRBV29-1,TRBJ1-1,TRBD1,CSVTSQGDTEAFF
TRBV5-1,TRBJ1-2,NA,CASRTGPNIYGYTF
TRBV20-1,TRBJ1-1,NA,CSAISPSLNTEAFF
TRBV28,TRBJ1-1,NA,CASRNDRMNTEAFF
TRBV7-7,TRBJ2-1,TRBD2,CASSLGAGLYNEQFF
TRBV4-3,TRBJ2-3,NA,CASSQSRTRDTQYF
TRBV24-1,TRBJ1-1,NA,CATSQGEVTEAFF
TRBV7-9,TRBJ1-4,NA,CASSPVGGPNEKLFF
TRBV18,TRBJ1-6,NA,CASSPSTGRGNSPLHF
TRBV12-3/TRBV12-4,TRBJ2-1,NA,CASSLAQTYNEQFF